This T cell receptor beta chain was captured in a study of blood T cell repertoires in COVID-19. Across the study: The United States, Italy and Spain supplied acute and convalescent COVID-19 samples.

The CDR3 length is 15 residues. Germline V gene lookup returns CDR1 SGHNT and CDR2 YENEEA. The trim removed 2 bases at V and 9 bases at J, leaving 7 bases unmatched. Assay: immunoSEQ multiplex PCR; the TCRdb copy retains only in-frame clones and omits some. The table shows around 69,000 clones, with about 86% occurring only once. The material sequenced was peripheral blood. The rearrangement uses TRBV11-3 and TRBJ2-1; 10 nucleotides match TRBD2. The receptor comes from a man aged 50 or older with active COVID-19. DNA of the CDR3: TGTGCCAGCAGCTTACCGATAGCGGGAGGAAGTGAGCAGTTCTTC. The encoded protein is CASSLPIAGGSEQFF.